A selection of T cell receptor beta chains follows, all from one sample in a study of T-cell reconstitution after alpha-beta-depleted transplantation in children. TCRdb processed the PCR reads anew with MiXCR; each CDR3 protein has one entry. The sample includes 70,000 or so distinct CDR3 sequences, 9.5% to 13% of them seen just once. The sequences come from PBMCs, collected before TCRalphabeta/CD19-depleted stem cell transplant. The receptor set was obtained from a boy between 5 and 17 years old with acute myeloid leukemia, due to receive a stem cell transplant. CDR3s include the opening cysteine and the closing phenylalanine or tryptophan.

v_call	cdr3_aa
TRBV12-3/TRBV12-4	CASSLHGPYGYTF
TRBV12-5	CASGLLNTGELFF
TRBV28	CATDAQGTGYGYTF
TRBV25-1	CASSETPQGRAGNTIYF
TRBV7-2	CASSPPGLAQYF
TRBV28	CASSSSGSGYEQFF
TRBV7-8	CASSLWGRTNSNQPQHF
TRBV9	CASSLQPEDSRGGPDTQYF
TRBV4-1	CASSQPQGDSGNTIYF
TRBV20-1	CSARPSGSFYEQYF
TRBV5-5	CASSLSGSPEAFF
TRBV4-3	CASSQVDRDYEQYF
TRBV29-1	CSVAVRYRTANYGYTF
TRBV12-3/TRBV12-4	CAGRRNENSPLHF
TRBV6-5	CASSPRQGTMNTEAFF
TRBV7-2	CASSLGRTSSGNTIYF
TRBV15	CATSRAIGVVFFGKLFF
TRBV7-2	CASSPDGLLNQETQYF
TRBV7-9	CASSAQTLPYEQYF
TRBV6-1	CASRIRGTNEKLFF
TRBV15	CATSSGRMVAYNEQFF
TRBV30	CAWSADRTMDTQYF
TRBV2	CASSEGGTYEQYF
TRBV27	CASSLIGPRSSYNSPLHF
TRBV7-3	CASSLGEGITRQETQYF
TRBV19	CASSPQGTDKIQYF
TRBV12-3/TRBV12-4	CASKYSGHTDTQYF
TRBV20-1	CSAPTSLETQYF
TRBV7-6	CASSPGVWSNQPQHF
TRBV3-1	CASSQIVKGADTQYF
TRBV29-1	CSVGTGVNTGELFF
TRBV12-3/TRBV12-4	CASRMTGTNYGYTF
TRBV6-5	CASSYSPSTDTQYF
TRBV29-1	CSVLAGVGTGELFF
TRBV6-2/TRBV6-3	CASTTIAGGLPTYEQYF
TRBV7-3	CASSWQTSGTDTQYF
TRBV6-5	CASSYGQYSNQPQHF
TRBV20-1	CSVPWTGGANEQFF
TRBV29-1	CSVGGLAGGPAEQFF
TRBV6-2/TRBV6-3	CASSITRYEQYF
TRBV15	CATSIRGAPRDEQFF
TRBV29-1	CSVVYMQGRGNGYTF
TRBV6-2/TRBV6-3	CASSQPWDEETQYF
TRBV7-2	CASSFGERTEAFF
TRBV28	CASRALRGYTF
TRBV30	CAWSHGLATYQETQYF
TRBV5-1	CASSFGQANTGELFF
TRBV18	CASSPLDKSSYEQYF
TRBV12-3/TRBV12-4	CASSLAWGAQETQYF
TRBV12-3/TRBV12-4	CASSETGHTNTEAFF
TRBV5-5	CASSHLLAGGTDTQYF
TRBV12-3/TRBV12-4	CASLIEDGRPEAFF
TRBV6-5	CASSYTGGPYNEQFF
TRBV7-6	CASSAASLRTDTQYF
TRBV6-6	CATGRSSYNEQFF
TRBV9	CASSGVITGLLYNEQFF
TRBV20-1	CSASLGRGEDTQYF
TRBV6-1	CASTPTSRAETQYF
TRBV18	CASSPGQGAYGYTF
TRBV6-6	CASSYGWTGELFF